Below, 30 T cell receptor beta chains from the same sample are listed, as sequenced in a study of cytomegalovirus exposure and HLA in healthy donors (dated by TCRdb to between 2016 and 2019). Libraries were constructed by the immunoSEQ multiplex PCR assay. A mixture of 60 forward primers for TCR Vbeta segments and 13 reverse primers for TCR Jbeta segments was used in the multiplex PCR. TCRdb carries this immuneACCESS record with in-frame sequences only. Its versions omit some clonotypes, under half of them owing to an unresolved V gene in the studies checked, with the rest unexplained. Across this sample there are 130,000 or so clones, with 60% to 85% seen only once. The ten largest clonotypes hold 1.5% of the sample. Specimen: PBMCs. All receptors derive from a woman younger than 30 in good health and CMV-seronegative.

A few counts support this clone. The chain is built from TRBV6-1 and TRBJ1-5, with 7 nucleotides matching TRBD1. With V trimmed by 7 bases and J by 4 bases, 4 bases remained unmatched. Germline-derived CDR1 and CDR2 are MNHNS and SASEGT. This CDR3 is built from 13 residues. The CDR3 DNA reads TGTGCCAGCACTGAGACAGGGAATCAGCCCCAGCATTTT. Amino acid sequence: CASTETGNQPQHF.

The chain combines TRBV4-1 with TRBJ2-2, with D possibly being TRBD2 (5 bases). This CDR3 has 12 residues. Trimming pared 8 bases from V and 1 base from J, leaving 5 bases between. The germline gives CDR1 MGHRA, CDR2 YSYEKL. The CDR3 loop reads CASRGNTGELFF. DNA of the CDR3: TGCGCCAGCCGGGGGAACACCGGGGAGCTGTTTTTT.

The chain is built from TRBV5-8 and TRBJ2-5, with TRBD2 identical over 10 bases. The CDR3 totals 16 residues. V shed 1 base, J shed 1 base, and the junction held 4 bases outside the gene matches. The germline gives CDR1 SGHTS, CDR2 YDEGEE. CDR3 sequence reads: CASSLRAGGFQETQYF. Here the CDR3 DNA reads TGTGCCAGCAGCTTGAGAGCGGGAGGGTTCCAAGAGACCCAGTACTTC.

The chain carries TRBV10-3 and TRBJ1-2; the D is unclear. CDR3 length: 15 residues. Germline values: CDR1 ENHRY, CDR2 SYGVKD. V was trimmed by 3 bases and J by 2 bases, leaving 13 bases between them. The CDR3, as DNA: TGTGCCATCAGTGATGAGAACCCGAGCAACTATGGCTACACCTTC. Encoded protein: CAISDENPSNYGYTF.

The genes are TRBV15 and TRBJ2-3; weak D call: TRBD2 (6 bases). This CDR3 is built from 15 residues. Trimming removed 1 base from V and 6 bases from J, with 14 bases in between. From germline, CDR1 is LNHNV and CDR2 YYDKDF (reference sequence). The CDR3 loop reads CATSRGGLSVDTQYF. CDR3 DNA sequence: TGTGCCACCAGCAGAGGGGGACTTTCGGTGGATACGCAGTATTTT. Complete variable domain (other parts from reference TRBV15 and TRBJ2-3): DAMVIQNPRYQVTQFGKPVTLSCSQTLNHNVMYWYQQKSSQAPKLLFHYYDKDFNNEADTPDNFQSRRPNTSFCFLDIRSPGLGDTAMYLCATSRGGLSVDTQYFGPGTRLTVL.

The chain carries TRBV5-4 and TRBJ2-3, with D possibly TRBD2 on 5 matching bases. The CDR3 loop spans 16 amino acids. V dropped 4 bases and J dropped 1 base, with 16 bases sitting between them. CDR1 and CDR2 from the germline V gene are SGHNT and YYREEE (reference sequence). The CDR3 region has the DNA TGTGCCAGCAGCCCTCAACTAGAAGTGGGCACAGATACGCAGTATTTT. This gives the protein CASSPQLEVGTDTQYF.

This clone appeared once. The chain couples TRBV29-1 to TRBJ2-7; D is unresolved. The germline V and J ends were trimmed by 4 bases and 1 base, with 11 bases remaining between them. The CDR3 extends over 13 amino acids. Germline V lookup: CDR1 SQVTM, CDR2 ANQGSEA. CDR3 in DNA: TGCAGCGTTGTTTCTCCCTTTTCCTACGAGCAGTACTTC. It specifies CSVVSPFSYEQYF.

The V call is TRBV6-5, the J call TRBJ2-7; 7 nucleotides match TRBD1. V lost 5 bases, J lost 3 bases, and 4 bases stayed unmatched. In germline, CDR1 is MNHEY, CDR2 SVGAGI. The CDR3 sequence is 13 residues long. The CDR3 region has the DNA TGTGCCAGCAGTCCCGGGACAGTCTACGAGCAGTACTTC. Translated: CASSPGTVYEQYF.

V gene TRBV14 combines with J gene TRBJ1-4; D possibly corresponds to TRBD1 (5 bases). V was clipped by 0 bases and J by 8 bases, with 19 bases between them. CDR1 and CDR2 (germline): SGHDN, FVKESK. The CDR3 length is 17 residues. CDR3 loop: CASSQEVEGPGREKLFF. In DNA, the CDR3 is TGTGCCAGCAGCCAAGAAGTTGAAGGACCAGGGCGGGAAAAACTGTTTTTT. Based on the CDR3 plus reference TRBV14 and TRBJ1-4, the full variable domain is EAGVTQFPSHSVIEKGQTVTLRCDPISGHDNLYWYRRVMGKEIKFLLHFVKESKQDESGMPNNRFLAERTGGTYSTLKVQPAELEDSGVYFCASSQEVEGPGREKLFFGSGTQLSVL.

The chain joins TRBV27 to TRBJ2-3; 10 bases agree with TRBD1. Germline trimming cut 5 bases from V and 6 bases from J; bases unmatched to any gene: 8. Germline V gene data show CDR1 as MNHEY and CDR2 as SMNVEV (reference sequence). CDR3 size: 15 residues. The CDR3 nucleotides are TGTGCCAGCAGTCCCTGGACAGGGGGTTTGGATACGCAGTATTTT. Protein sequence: CASSPWTGGLDTQYF.

The chain's CDR3 is CASSQAGSRNQPQHF. The CDR3 coding sequence is TGCGCCAGCAGCCAAGCGGGGTCGCGCAATCAGCCCCAGCATTTT. The chain links TRBV4-1 to TRBJ1-5; D gene unclear. The germline CDR1 and CDR2 sequences are MGHRA and YSYEKL. The length of the CDR3 is 15 residues. V lost 1 base and J 2 bases, leaving 9 bases between the germline ends.

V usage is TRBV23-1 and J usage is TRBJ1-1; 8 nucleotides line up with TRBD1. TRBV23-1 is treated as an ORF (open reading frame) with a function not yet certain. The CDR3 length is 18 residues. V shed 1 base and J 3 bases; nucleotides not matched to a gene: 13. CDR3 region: CASSQLTHRGWLDTEAFF. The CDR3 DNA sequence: TGCGCCAGCAGTCAATTGACCCACAGGGGGTGGTTGGACACTGAAGCTTTCTTT.

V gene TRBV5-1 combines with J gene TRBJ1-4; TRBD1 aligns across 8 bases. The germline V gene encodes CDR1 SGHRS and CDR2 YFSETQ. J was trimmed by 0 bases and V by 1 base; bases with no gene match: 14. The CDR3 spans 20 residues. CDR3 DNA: TGCGCCAGCAGCTTGAGGGGCGGTGGGACAGGATCCCCAACTAATGAAAAACTGTTTTTT. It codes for CASSLRGGGTGSPTNEKLFF. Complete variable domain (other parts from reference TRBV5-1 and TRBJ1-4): KAGVTQTPRYLIKTRGQQVTLSCSPISGHRSVSWYQQTPGQGLQFLFEYFSETQRNKGNFPGRFSGRQFSNSRSEMNVSTLELGDSALYLCASSLRGGGTGSPTNEKLFFGSGTQLSVL.

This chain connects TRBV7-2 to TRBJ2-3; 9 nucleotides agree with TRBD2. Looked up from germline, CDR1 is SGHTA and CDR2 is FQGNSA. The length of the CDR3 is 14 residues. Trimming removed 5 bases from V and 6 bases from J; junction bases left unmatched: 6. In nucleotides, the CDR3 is TGTGCCAGCAGCCCCGTGCGGGAGGGCGATACGCAGTATTTT. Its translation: CASSPVREGDTQYF.

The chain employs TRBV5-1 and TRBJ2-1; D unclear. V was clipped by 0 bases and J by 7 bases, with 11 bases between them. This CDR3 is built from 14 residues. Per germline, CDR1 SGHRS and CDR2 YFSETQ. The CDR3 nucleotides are TGCGCCAGCAGCTTGGGTCACGCCGGGAATGAGCAGTTCTTC. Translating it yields CASSLGHAGNEQFF.

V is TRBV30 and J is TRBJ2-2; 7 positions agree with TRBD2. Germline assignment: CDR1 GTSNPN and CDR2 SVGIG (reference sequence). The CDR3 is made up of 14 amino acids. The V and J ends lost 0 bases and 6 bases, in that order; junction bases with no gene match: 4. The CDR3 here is CAWSVGAGAGELFF. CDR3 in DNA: TGTGCCTGGAGTGTAGGTGCGGGGGCCGGGGAGCTGTTTTTT.

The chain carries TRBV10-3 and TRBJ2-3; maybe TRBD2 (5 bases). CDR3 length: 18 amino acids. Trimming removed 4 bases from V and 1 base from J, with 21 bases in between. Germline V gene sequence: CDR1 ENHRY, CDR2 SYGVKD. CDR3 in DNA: TGTGCCATCAGTGGATCTTACCGGGATCCCAGGCGCACAGATACGCAGTATTTT. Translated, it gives CAISGSYRDPRRTDTQYF.

The chain's CDR3 is CASSQGPTLHF. Written as DNA, the CDR3 is TGTGCCAGCAGCCAGGGCCCCACCCTCCACTTT. The V call is TRBV14, the J call TRBJ1-6; no firm D call. This CDR3 is built from 11 residues. Trimming removed 3 bases from V and 14 bases from J, with 8 bases in between. The germline CDR1 and CDR2 sequences are SGHDN and FVKESK.

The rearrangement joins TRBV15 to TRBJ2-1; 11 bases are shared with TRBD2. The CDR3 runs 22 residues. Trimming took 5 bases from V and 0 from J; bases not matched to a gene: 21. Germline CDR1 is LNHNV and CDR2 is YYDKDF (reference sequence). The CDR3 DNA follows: TGTGCCACCAGCGCGGGACTAGCGGCAATCAAAGGCAAATATAGCTCCTACAATGAGCAGTTCTTC. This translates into CATSAGLAAIKGKYSSYNEQFF.

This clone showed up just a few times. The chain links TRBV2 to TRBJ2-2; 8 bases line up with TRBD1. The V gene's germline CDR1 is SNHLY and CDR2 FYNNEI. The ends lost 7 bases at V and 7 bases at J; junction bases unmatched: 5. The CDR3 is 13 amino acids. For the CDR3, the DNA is TGTGCCAGCAAGGACAGGGTGGGCGGGGAGCTGTTTTTT. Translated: CASKDRVGGELFF.

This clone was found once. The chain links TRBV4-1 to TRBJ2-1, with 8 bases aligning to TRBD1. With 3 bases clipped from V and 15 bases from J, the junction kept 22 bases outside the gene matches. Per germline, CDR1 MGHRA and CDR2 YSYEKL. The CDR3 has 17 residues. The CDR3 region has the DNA TGCGCCAGCAGCCAGAGGTTACCGGGACAGGAGAACTTGAGACGGTTCTTC. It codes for CASSQRLPGQENLRRFF.

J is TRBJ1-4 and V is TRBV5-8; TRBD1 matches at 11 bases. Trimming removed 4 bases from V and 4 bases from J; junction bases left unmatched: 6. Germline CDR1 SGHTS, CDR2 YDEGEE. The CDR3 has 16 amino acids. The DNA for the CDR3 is TGTGCCAGCAGCCGGGGACAGGGGGGGATTAATGAAAAACTGTTTTTT. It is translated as CASSRGQGGINEKLFF.

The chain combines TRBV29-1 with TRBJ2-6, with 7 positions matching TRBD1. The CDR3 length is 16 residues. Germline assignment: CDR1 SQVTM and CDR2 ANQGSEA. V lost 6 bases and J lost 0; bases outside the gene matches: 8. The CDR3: CSVDATGTSGANVLTF. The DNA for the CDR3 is TGCAGCGTGGATGCGACAGGGACCTCTGGGGCCAACGTCCTGACTTTC.

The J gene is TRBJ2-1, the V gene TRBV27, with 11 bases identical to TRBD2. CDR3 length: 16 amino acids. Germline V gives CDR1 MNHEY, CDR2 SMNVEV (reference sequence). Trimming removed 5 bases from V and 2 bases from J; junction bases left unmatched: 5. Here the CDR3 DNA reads TGTGCCAGCAGTCCCTCACTAGCGGGAGCCTACAATGAGCAGTTCTTC. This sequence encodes CASSPSLAGAYNEQFF.

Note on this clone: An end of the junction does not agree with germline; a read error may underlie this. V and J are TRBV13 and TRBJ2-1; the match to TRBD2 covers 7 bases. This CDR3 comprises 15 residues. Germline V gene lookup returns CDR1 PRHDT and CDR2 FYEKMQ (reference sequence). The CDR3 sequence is CASTLSLAVLNEQFF. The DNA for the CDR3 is TGTGCCAGCACCTTAAGCCTAGCGGTCCTGAATGAGCAGTTCTTC.

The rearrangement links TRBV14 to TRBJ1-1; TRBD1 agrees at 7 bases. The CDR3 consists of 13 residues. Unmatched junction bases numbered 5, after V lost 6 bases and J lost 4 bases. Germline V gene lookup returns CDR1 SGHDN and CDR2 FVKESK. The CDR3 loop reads CASRQTGVTEAFF. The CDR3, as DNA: TGTGCCAGCAGACAAACAGGGGTCACTGAAGCTTTCTTT.

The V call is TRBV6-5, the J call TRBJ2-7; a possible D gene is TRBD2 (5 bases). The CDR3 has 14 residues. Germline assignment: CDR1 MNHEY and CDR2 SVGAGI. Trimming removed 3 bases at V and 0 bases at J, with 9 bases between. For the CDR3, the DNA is TGTGCCAGCAGTTATTGGAGCGGCTCCTACGAGCAGTACTTC. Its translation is CASSYWSGSYEQYF.

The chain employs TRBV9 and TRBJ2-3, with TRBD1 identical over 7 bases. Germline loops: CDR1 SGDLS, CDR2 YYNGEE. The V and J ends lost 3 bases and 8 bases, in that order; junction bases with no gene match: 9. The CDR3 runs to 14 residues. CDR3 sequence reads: CASSAGTERGTQYF. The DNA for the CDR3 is TGTGCCAGCAGCGCCGGGACAGAGAGAGGTACGCAGTATTTT.

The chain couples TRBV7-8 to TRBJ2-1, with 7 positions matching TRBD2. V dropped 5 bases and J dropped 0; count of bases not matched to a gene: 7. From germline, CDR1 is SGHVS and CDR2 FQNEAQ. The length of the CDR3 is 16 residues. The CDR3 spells CASSPRREVSYNEQFF. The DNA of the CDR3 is TGTGCCAGCAGCCCACGACGGGAGGTCTCCTACAATGAGCAGTTCTTC.

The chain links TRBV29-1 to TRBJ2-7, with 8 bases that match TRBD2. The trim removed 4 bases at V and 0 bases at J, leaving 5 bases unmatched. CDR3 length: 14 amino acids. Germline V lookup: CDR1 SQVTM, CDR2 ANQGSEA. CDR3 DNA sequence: TGCAGCGTTGGTCAGCGGGAGCGCTCCTACGAGCAGTACTTC. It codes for CSVGQRERSYEQYF.